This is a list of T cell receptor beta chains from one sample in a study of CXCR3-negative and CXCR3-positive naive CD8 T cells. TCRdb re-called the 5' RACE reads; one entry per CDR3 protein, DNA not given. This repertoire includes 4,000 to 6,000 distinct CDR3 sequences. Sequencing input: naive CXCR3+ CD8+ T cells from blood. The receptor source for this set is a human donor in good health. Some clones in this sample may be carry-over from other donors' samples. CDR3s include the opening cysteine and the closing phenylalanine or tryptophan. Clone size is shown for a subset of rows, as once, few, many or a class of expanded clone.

CASSFRYEQYF	11	TRBV13	TRBJ2-7	.
CAITSGSVNEQFF	13	TRBV7-9	TRBJ2-1	medium-sized
CASSLGSGRGQFF	13	TRBV7-6	TRBJ2-1	.
CASSAPTTVGVRGYTF	16	TRBV9	TRBJ1-2	.
CASSSGTVYGYTF	13	TRBV5-1	TRBJ1-2	.
CAISEGTHAGGYTF	14	TRBV10-3	TRBJ1-2	medium-sized
CASSPVALEKDEQFF	15	TRBV7-9	TRBJ2-1	.
CASSSWTSGIGNTGELFF	18	TRBV25-1	TRBJ2-2	medium-sized
CSVRGLAGEVSGANVLTF	18	TRBV29-1	TRBJ2-6	.
CASSLMTDYNEQFF	14	TRBV27	TRBJ2-1	.
CSVSSGYGNTIYF	13	TRBV29-1	TRBJ1-3	.
CSVDSPAASSYNGQFF	16	TRBV29-1	TRBJ2-1	.
CASSQGRSDTEQFF	14	TRBV3-1	TRBJ2-1	.
CASSLRQGGNEAFF	14	TRBV5-1	TRBJ1-1	medium-sized
CASSQPLDRGRNEKLFF	17	TRBV28	TRBJ1-4	medium-sized
CASSPRGTGELFF	13	TRBV9	TRBJ2-2	large
CATSNLKNTEAFF	13	TRBV24-1	TRBJ1-1	medium-sized
CSVLPGASADTQYF	14	TRBV29-1	TRBJ2-3	medium-sized
CASSVGNGNSPLHF	14	TRBV9	TRBJ1-6	large
CASSVGSGGEQYF	13	TRBV9	TRBJ2-7	.
CASSLATGLHYEQYF	15	TRBV5-1	TRBJ2-7	.
CASSEASWKTEAFF	14	TRBV2	TRBJ1-1	.
CASSESGGTTEAFF	14	TRBV6-5	TRBJ1-1	.
CATSDDQGKTPTDTQYF	17	TRBV24-1	TRBJ2-3	.
CASSYSSSSYNEQFF	15	TRBV6-6	TRBJ2-1	.
CSVKDRVGYGYTF	13	TRBV29-1	TRBJ1-2	.
CSAVEGLAGYNEQFF	15	TRBV20-1	TRBJ2-1	medium-sized
CATSDSGLNQPQHF	14	TRBV24-1	TRBJ1-5	medium-sized
CSARLGSLGTGELFF	15	TRBV29-1	TRBJ2-2	.
CASSLAFGVPYEQYF	15	TRBV5-1	TRBJ2-7	.
CASRRWDGAYEQYF	14	TRBV6-5	TRBJ2-7	medium-sized
CSVDPSGYSNTGELFF	16	TRBV29-1	TRBJ2-2	medium-sized
CASSGQGDGIQYF	13	TRBV25-1	TRBJ2-4	medium-sized